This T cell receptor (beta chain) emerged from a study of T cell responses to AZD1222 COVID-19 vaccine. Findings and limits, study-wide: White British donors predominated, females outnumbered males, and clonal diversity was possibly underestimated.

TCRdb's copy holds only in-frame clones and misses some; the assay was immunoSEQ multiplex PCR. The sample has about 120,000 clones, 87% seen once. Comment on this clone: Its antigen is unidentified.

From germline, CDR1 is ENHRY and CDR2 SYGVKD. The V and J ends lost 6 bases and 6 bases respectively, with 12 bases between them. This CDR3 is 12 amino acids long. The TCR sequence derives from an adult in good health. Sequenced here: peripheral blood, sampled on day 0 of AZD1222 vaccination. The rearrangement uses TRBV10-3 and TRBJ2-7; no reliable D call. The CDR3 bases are TGTGCCATCAGGGATCCGGGTGGCGAGCAGTACTTC. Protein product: CAIRDPGGEQYF.